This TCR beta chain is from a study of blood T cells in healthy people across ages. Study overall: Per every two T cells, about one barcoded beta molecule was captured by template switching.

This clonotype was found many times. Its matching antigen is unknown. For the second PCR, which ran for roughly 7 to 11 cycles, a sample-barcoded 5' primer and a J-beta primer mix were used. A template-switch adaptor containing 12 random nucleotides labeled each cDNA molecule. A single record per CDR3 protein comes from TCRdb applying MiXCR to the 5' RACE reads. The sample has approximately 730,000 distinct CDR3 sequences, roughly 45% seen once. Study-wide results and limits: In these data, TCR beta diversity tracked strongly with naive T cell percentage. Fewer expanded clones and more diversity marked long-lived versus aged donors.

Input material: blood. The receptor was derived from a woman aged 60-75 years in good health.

The CDR3 is CASTQRGQGTYEQYF. As DNA, the CDR3 is TGTGCCAGCACCCAGAGGGGACAGGGCACCTACGAGCAGTACTTC. This rearrangement joins TRBV7-3 to TRBJ2-7, with 9 bases fitting TRBD1. Per germline, CDR1 SGHTA and CDR2 FQGTGA. The J segment lost 2 bases and the V segment lost 7 bases, leaving 9 bases of the junction unmatched. This CDR3 spans 15 amino acids. Together with reference TRBV7-3 and TRBJ2-7, the CDR3 gives the full variable domain: GAGVSQTPSNKVTEKGKYVELRCDPISGHTALYWYRQSLGQGPEFLIYFQGTGAADDSGLPNDRFFAVRPEGSVSTLKIQRTERGDSAVYLCASTQRGQGTYEQYFGPGTRLTVT.